A selection of T cell receptor delta chains follows, all from one sample in a study of Vδ1+ human thymocytes. TCRdb applied CATT to the multiplex PCR reads for clone calling. This sample has roughly 55,000 delta-chain clones, with about 16% found just once. Material: Vdelta1+ gamma-delta thymocytes from the thymus. Receptor source: a boy younger than two who had congenital heart surgery. The CDR3 runs from the conserved cysteine through the conserved F or W. The order of the fields is V gene, D gene, clone size, J gene, CDR3 protein, CDR3 DNA. A D gene is named only where the DNA matches it firmly. The listing skips clone size in some rows; elsewhere it reads once, few, many or a size class.

TRDV1	.	.	TRDJ1	CALGELSFFYWASPAHTDKLIF	TGTGCTCTTGGGGAACTTTCCTTCTTCTACTGGGCCTCACCCGCCCACACCGATAAACTCATCTTT
TRDV1	TRDD3	few	TRDJ1	CALGEWPIPGGRLYTDKLIF	TGTGCTCTTGGGGAATGGCCTATCCCTGGGGGGAGGCTGTACACCGATAAACTCATCTTT
TRDV1	TRDD3	few	TRDJ1	CALGTPCTGDFTDKLIF	TGTGCTCTTGGGACTCCTTGTACTGGGGATTTCACCGATAAACTCATCTTT
TRDV1	TRDD3	.	TRDJ1	CALGADFPGGYADTDKLIF	TGTGCTCTTGGGGCTGATTTCCCTGGGGGATACGCAGACACCGATAAACTCATCTTT
TRDV1	TRDD3	.	TRDJ1	CALGGGRDLDLLSPGIRSTDKLIF	TGTGCTCTTGGGGGAGGTCGAGACCTCGATCTCCTAAGTCCGGGGATACGATCCACCGATAAACTCATCTTT
TRDV1	.	.	TRDJ1	CALGEPIRRLGIFPYTDKLIF	TGTGCTCTTGGGGAACCGATACGGAGGCTGGGGATCTTCCCTTACACCGATAAACTCATCTTT
TRDV1	.	once	TRDJ1	CALGDHFGERNKLIF	TGTGCTCTTGGGGATCACTTCGGGGAACGGAATAAACTCATCTTT
TRDV1	TRDD3	few	TRDJ1	CALGAIPGNTGVPYTDKLIF	TGTGCTCTTGGGGCCATCCCCGGTAATACTGGGGTTCCGTACACCGATAAACTCATCTTT
TRDV1	TRDD3	.	TRDJ1	CALGDLPSYPPLGDTYTDKLIF	TGTGCTCTTGGGGACCTCCCTTCCTATCCACCGCTGGGGGATACTTACACCGATAAACTCATCTTT
TRDV1	.	few	TRDJ1	CALGALGPTGWGWGVDKLIF	TGTGCTCTTGGGGCCTTGGGGCCTACGGGTTGGGGATGGGGGGTCGATAAACTCATCTTT
TRDV1	TRDD3	few	TRDJ1	CALGEPPRRSTGGFYTDKLIF	TGTGCTCTTGGGGAACCTCCTAGGCGCTCTACTGGGGGATTCTACACCGATAAACTCATCTTT
TRDV1	.	few	TRDJ1	CALGDRYTDKLIF	TGTGCTCTTGGGGACCGCTACACCGATAAACTCATCTTT
TRDV1	TRDD3	.	TRDJ2	CALGELIDAQSGYWGIQTAQLFF	TGTGCTCTTGGGGAACTGATAGATGCGCAGTCCGGGTACTGGGGGATACAGACAGCACAACTCTTCTTT
TRDV1	TRDD3	.	TRDJ1	CALGELLRTGGCDKLIF	TGTGCTCTTGGGGAATTACTTCGTACTGGGGGATGCGATAAACTCATCTTT
TRDV1	.	.	TRDJ1	CALGDLGIPGGGLYTDKLIF	TGTGCTCTTGGGGACCTCGGAATCCCGGGCGGGGGACTGTACACCGATAAACTCATCTTT
TRDV1	.	.	TRDJ1	CAVGEPTFLGWGYRNTDKLIF	TGTGCTGTTGGGGAACCAACCTTCCTAGGATGGGGATATAGGAACACCGATAAACTCATCTTT
TRDV1	.	.	TRDJ1	CALGEFNVGEKLIF	TGTGCTCTTGGGGAATTCAACGTGGGTGAGAAACTCATCTTT
TRDV1	.	few	TRDJ1	CALGDTTHPQFLLWGYTDKLIF	TGTGCTCTTGGGGATACCACTCACCCTCAATTCTTGCTGTGGGGATACACCGATAAACTCATCTTT
TRDV1	TRDD3	few	TRDJ1	CALGEWSFSDCTGGKLIF	TGTGCTCTTGGGGAATGGAGCTTTTCGGATTGTACTGGGGGTAAACTCATCTTT
TRDV1	TRDD3	few	TRDJ1	CALGSASCLGDTQTLRADKLIF	TGTGCTCTTGGGTCTGCTTCCTGCCTGGGGGATACGCAGACATTAAGAGCCGATAAACTCATCTTT
TRDV1	TRDD3	.	TRDJ1	CALGELFLTTTGGFAGTDKLIF	TGTGCTCTTGGGGAACTCTTCCTCACTACCACTGGGGGATTCGCGGGCACCGATAAACTCATCTTT
TRDV1	.	.	TRDJ1	CALSGGDKLIF	TGTGCTCTTTCCGGGGGCGATAAACTCATCTTT
TRDV1	.	.	TRDJ1	CALGERGVLRRLGLTDKLIF	TGTGCTCTTGGGGAACGAGGGGTCCTACGAAGGCTGGGTCTCACCGATAAACTCATCTTT
TRDV1	TRDD3	few	TRDJ2	CALGEGDTGARAQLFF	TGTGCCCTTGGGGAGGGGGATACGGGAGCACGAGCACAACTCTTCTTT
TRDV1	TRDD3	few	TRDJ1	CALGDPPWAFLRRKTGGYLYTDKLIF	TGTGCTCTTGGGGATCCACCCTGGGCCTTCCTACGTAGGAAGACTGGGGGATACCTGTACACCGATAAACTCATCTTT
TRDV1	TRDD3	.	TRDJ1	CALGVSGWGILETDKLIF	TGTGCTCTTGGGGTTTCAGGCTGGGGGATACTAGAGACCGATAAACTCATCTTT
TRDV1	TRDD3	.	TRDJ1	CALGEHTAPSVLGDTDRTDKLIF	TGTGCTCTTGGGGAACACACGGCCCCCTCCGTACTGGGGGATACGGACCGCACCGATAAACTCATCTTT
TRDV1	.	few	TRDJ1	CALGSPCLPPLLLGETYTDKLIF	TGTGCTCTTGGGAGCCCCTGCCTTCCTCCCCTTCTCCTGGGGGAAACGTACACCGATAAACTCATCTTT
TRDV1	TRDD3	few	TRDJ1	CALGSLGNIHYLGDQPYTDKLIF	TGTGCTCTTGGGTCCCTTGGGAACATACACTATCTGGGGGACCAACCGTACACCGATAAACTCATCTTT
TRDV1	.	few	TRDJ1	CALGSRGRKLIF	TGTGCTCTTGGGAGTAGGGGCAGGAAACTCATCTTT
TRDV1	.	.	TRDJ1	CALGEPTTNFSCHGQLIF	TGTGCTCTTGGGGAGCCCACCACTAACTTTTCCTGCCACGGTCAACTCATCTTT
TRDV1	.	.	TRDJ1	CALGGAFLFNWGKFFYADKLIF	TGTGCTCTTGGGGGGGCCTTCCTATTTAACTGGGGGAAGTTTTTCTATGCCGATAAACTCATCTTT
TRDV1	TRDD3	.	TRDJ1	CALGERYEGYPELIF	TGTGCTCTTGGGGAACGGTACGAGGGATACCCCGAACTCATCTTT
TRDV1	.	.	TRDJ1	CALGESGASTDKLIF	TGTGCTCTTGGGGAAAGTGGTGCCAGCACCGATAAACTCATCTTT